This TCR beta chain comes out of a study of T cell responses to AZD1222 COVID-19 vaccine. Whole-study results and caveats: Clonal diversity was possibly underestimated, and white British individuals and females predominated among donors. Following two doses of AZD1222, Spike-specific TCR breadth and depth rose. Sampling that yielded the repertoires occurred only after the peak T cell response. Across spike, vaccine-associated CD4 TCRs were found, dominant at 160-218 and 743-854.

As for this clone: Its antigen is unidentified.

Libraries were prepared by immunoSEQ multiplex PCR; TCRdb keeps only in-frame clonotypes and omits some of them. The table has 94,000 or so clones, roughly 88% seen once. This CDR3 region has 17 residues. Trimming removed 1 base from V and 2 bases from J, with 16 bases in between. Per the germline V gene, CDR1 is LGHNA and CDR2 is YSLEER. The source is an adult in good health. The genes are TRBV4-3 and TRBJ2-3; TRBD2 might be the D (5 bases). Specimen: peripheral blood, collected on day 0 of AZD1222 vaccination. CDR3 residues: CASSQGLPQTPTDTQYF. CDR3 in DNA: TGCGCCAGCAGCCAAGGACTACCTCAGACCCCCACAGATACGCAGTATTTT.